Included here is one T cell receptor (beta chain) sequence, with context. It has no known antigen specificity. No much larger clonotype is one base removed from it; base qualities were not supplied. Samples from volunteer blood donors who had recovered from COVID-19 were contributed by a second Seattle source. Each collaborating institution followed its own protocols to collect whole blood in K2EDTA tubes. For TCRbeta analysis, collaborators shipped samples in one of three forms: frozen whole blood, isolated PBMCs, or DNA extracted from either of those sample types. This specimen belongs to a study of blood T cell repertoires in COVID-19 (dated by TCRdb to the early 2020s). With regard to the full study: Samples from collaborators originated in the United States, Italy and Spain and spanned both the acute and convalescent phases of COVID-19. Deeply sampled blood TCRbeta repertoires from subjects exposed to, actively infected with, or recovered from COVID-19 were included in the dataset. A de-identified subject ID, COVID-19 status, age in years and sex were almost always included in the sample metadata. The repertoires were made available in a free public database intended to serve as a resource for research on the immune response to SARS-CoV-2. The samples were drawn from two sources: the first 160 participants of the ongoing ImmuneRACE study, and 1,254 subjects contributed by 6 global collaborators. HLA class I and class II types, where available, came from metadata supplied by the sample provider rather than from assay-based typing. The prospective study material was composed of cDNA or gDNA derived from T cells, B-cell-depleted T cells, or PBMCs. The study at large found these results: How much clinical and demographic metadata was included differed by source and by participant, and the metadata was provided uncurated.

V ends up 6 bases short and J 5 bases short, with an unmatched junction base count of 6. From its cysteine to its phenylalanine, the CDR3 spans 14 amino acids. The kept DNA is CDR3 alone, 42 bases in frame from the first base. Looking up the germline V gene (reference sequence) yields CDR1 MNHNY and CDR2 SVGAGI. TCRbeta CDR3 regions were amplified from genomic DNA by means of the immunoSEQ Assay, a bias-controlled multiplex PCR. The published analysis was carried out like this. Within the assay, amplification of reference gene primers was used to estimate how many nucleated cells each sample contained. Sequence reads were collapsed and filtered to measure the absolute abundance of every unique TCRbeta CDR3 rearrangement. For each sample, productive Simpson clonality was calculated as the square root of Simpson's diversity index across productive rearrangements. As stored in TCRdb, this immuneACCESS dataset retains in-frame rearrangements with V and J assigned. A fraction of the clones does not appear; measured against another copy, unresolved V genes explain less than half of the discrepancy, and the remainder lacks a known reason. The D gene and trimming were derived from the DNA, and the V and J assignments and clone size from that table. This sample holds about 140,000 clones; more than 75% were observed only once. The ten biggest clones cover roughly 9.7% of the sample.

The sample consisted of peripheral blood. The chain employs TRBV6-6 and TRBJ1-5, and 8 bases in between align with TRBD1. This clonotype originated in a man aged 55 to 70 who had recovered from COVID-19. The DNA sequence is TGTGCCAGCAGCCCCGGGACAGGCCATCAGCCCCAGCATTTT. Translated, it gives CASSPGTGHQPQHF.